Included here is one TCR beta chain sequence, with context. The antigen remains unidentified. Several immunoSEQ 96-well plates shared each subset's DNA, each plate a replicate. Sequencing used immunoSEQ multiplex PCR; TCRdb keeps in-frame clones, though not all of them. The repertoire includes roughly 510,000 clones, over 75% of them detected once, and approximately 13% sits in the top ten. The germline V gene has CDR1 MDHEN and CDR2 SYDVKM. This CDR3 is built from 14 residues. The ends were cut back, 3 bases at V and 0 bases at J, with 3 bases in the middle. Everyone who donated was a Caucasian adult who lived in Nashville, Tennessee. Around 90 million PBMCs served as the genomic DNA source for unsorted samples. This entry is derived from a study of shared clonotypes between healthy human individuals. Study-level findings and limits: Clonotype sharing levels among donors were expected to vary with sequencing depth.

The sequence came from a woman aged 40 to 55 in good health. Some clones in this sample may be carry-over from other donors' samples. Specimen: PBMCs. The chain couples TRBV28 to TRBJ2-6; no firm D call. The CDR3 DNA follows: TGTGCCAGCAGTTTCCCCTCTGGGGCCAACGTCCTGACTTTC. Encoded protein: CASSFPSGANVLTF.